This T cell receptor beta chain was recorded in a study of CD8 T cells in Susac syndrome. After removal of 3 bases from V and 2 bases from J, the junction contained 6 bases not matched to a gene. This CDR3 is 16 amino acids long. Per germline, CDR1 SGHDN and CDR2 FVKESK. While CD8+ and CD4+ T cells were isolated negatively, TEMRA cells were enriched by FACS. When the RNA was reverse transcribed, random hexamers were used with an input of about 0.45 to 1 ug. TCRdb itself ran the immunoSEQ multiplex PCR reads through MiXCR, one entry per CDR3 protein. The sample lists 300,000 or so distinct CDR3 sequences; roughly nine tenths were seen once.

This TCR came from a human donor with multiple sclerosis. The sample consisted of CD4+ T cells from PBMCs. This rearrangement joins TRBV14 to TRBJ1-4; 7 bases match TRBD1. The CDR3 protein is CASSQGIQGTNEKLFF. The CDR3 nucleotides read TGTGCCAGCAGCCAGGGGATACAGGGGACTAATGAAAAACTGTTTTTT.